This T cell receptor (beta chain) is from a study of naive and memory T cell subsets. Study-wide points: Naive and memory repertoire findings lacked a ground truth for validation.

Cells stained for CD3, CD4, CD8, CD45RA and CD27 were sorted into four subsets. As to this clonotype: Its antigen remains unidentified.

Both TRBC1 and TRBC2 were covered by a beta constant-region primer of two equimolar oligonucleotides. Nested alpha and beta constant-region primers with the SP2 primer drove four PCR rounds on ligated cDNA. TCRdb re-called the UMI-ligation and nested PCR reads through MiXCR, storing one row per CDR3 protein. The sample holds roughly 140,000 distinct CDR3 sequences; about 15% are singletons and the top ten take more than 0.13%. Trimming removed 0 bases from V and 9 bases from J, with 6 bases in between. Germline lookup yields CDR1 GTSNPN and CDR2 SVGIG (reference sequence). This CDR3 has 11 amino acids.

The receptor was isolated from a human donor in good health. The rearrangement links TRBV30 to TRBJ2-1; D unclear. The specimen was naive CD4+ T cells from blood. In DNA, the CDR3 is TGTGCCTGGAGTGTCGAACGTGAGCAGTTCTTC. Translated: CAWSVEREQFF.